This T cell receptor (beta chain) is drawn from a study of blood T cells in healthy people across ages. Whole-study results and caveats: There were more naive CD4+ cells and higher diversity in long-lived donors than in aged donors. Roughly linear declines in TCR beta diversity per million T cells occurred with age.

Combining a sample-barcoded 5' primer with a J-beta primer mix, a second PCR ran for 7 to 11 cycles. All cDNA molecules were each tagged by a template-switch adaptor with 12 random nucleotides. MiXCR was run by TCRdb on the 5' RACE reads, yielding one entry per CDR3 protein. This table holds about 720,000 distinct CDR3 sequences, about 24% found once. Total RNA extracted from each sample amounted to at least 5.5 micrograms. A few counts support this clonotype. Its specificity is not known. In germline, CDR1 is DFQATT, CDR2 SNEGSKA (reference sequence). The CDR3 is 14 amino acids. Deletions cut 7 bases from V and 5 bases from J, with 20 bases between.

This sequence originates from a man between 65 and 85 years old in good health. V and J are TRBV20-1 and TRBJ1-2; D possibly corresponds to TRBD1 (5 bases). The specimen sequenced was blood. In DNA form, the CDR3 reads TGCAGTGGAACAAACGGGGCAGCGACGTATGGCTACACCTTC. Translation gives CSGTNGAATYGYTF.